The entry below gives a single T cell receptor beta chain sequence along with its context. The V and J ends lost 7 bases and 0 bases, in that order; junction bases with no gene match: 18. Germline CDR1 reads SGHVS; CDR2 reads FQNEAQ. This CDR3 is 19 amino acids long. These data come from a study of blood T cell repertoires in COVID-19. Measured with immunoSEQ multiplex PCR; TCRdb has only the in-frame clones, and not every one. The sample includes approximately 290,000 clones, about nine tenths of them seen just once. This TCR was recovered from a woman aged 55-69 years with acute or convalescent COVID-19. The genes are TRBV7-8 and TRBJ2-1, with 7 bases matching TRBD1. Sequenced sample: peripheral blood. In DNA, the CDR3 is TGTGCCAGCAACCAGTTTTCCGACAGGGACAATAGCTCCTACAATGAGCAGTTCTTC. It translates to CASNQFSDRDNSSYNEQFF. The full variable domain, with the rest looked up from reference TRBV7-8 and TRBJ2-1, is GAGVSQSPRYKVAKRGQDVALRCDPISGHVSLFWYQQALGQGPEFLTYFQNEAQLDKSGLPSDRFFAERPEGSVSTLKIQRTQQEDSAVYLCASNQFSDRDNSSYNEQFFGPGTRLTVL.